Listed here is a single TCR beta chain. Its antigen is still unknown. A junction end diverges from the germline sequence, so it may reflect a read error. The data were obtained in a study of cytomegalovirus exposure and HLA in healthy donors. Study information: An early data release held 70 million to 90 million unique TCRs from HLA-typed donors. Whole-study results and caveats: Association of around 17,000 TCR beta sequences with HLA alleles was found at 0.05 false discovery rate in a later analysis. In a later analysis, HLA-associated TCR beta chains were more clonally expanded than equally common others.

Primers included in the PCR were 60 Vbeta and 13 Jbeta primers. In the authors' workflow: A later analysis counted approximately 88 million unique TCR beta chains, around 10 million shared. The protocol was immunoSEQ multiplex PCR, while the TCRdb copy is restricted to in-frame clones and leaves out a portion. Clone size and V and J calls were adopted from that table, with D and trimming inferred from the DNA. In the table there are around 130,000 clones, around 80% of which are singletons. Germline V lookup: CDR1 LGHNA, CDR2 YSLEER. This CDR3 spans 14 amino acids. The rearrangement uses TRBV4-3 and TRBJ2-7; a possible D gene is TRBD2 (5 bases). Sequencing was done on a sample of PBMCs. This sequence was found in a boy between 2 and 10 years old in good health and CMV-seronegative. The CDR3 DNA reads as TGCGCCGGCAGCAGCGGCAGGAAGTCCTACGAGCAGTACTTC. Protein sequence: CAGSSGRKSYEQYF.